This TCR beta chain comes out of a study of blood T cell repertoires in COVID-19. Study as a whole: Samples taken during acute and convalescent COVID-19 were collected in the United States, Italy and Spain. PBMCs, B-cell-depleted T cells, or T cells were the source of the cDNA or gDNA that made up the material.

Per the original methods: Estimates of nucleated cell counts were drawn from the amplification of reference gene primers. Data came from immunoSEQ multiplex PCR; TCRdb stores just in-frame clones and leaves some out. That table gives V, J and clone size, and the DNA gave D and trimming. The sample lists 99,000 or so clones; 85% were seen once. V was pared by 5 bases and J by 1 base, with 3 bases of the junction left unmatched. Germline CDR1 is SGHTA and CDR2 is FQGTGA. This CDR3 region has 15 residues. The V call is TRBV7-3, the J call TRBJ2-5; the match to TRBD1 covers 11 bases. Material: peripheral blood. The clonotype originates from a man aged 45-65 years with acute or convalescent COVID-19. DNA of the CDR3: TGTGCCAGCAGCCATGGACAGGGGGCCCAAGAGACCCAGTACTTC. Translated: CASSHGQGAQETQYF. Complete variable domain (other parts from reference TRBV7-3 and TRBJ2-5): GAGVSQTPSNKVTEKGKYVELRCDPISGHTALYWYRQSLGQGPEFLIYFQGTGAADDSGLPNDRFFAVRPEGSVSTLKIQRTERGDSAVYLCASSHGQGAQETQYFGPGTRLLVL.